The 7 T cell receptor beta chains below were found in one sample sequenced in a study of T cells after yellow fever vaccination. MiXCR was run by TCRdb on the 5' RACE reads, yielding one entry per CDR3 protein. The table has 320,000 or so distinct CDR3 sequences, about 8.3% seen once. The material sequenced was PBMCs, taken about 49 days after the first yellow fever vaccination. The receptors were gathered from a man younger than 35 who received the YFV17D yellow fever vaccine.

A few counts support this clonotype. This sequence joins TRBV5-4 and TRBJ2-2; 9 bases line up with TRBD1. V shed 4 bases and J 3 bases; nucleotides not matched to a gene: 10. CDR3 length: 17 amino acids. The germline CDR1 and CDR2 sequences are SGHNT and YYREEE (reference sequence). Here the CDR3 DNA reads TGTGCCAGCAGCCCAGGACCCGGGACAGGGTACACCGGGGAGCTGTTTTTT. Amino acids: CASSPGPGTGYTGELFF.

This clonotype was counted between two and nine times. This sequence joins TRBV6-1 and TRBJ2-4; a possible D gene is TRBD1 (6 bases). The CDR3 is 16 residues long. Trimming left V 6 bases short and J 0 bases short, with 15 bases between. Germline values: CDR1 MNHNS, CDR2 SASEGT. As DNA, the CDR3 is TGTGCCAGCAGCGCACAGGGCCCGCTAGCCAAAAACATTCAGTACTTC. Its protein product is CASSAQGPLAKNIQYF.

This clonotype was observed a few times. The chain couples TRBV7-2 to TRBJ2-7; D is tentatively TRBD1 or TRBD2 (5 bases each). Germline-derived CDR1 and CDR2 are SGHTA and FQGNSA. The V end lost 5 bases, the J end lost 5 bases, and 10 bases lay between the germline ends. The CDR3 length is 12 residues. The CDR3 protein is CASSTRDHEQYF. The CDR3 DNA reads TGTGCCAGCAGCACCCGGGACCACGAGCAGTACTTC.

This chain joins TRBV20-1 and TRBJ2-4; 7 bases match TRBD2. Germline trimming cut 6 bases from V and 6 bases from J; bases unmatched to any gene: 8. Germline V gives CDR1 DFQATT, CDR2 SNEGSKA (reference sequence). CDR3 size: 13 residues. As DNA, the CDR3 is TGCAGTGCCCTGGGGGGGGGAACAAACATTCAGTACTTC. Its protein is CSALGGGTNIQYF.

This clonotype was observed a few times. The chain couples TRBV4-2 to TRBJ2-3; 13 nucleotides agree with TRBD2. CDR1 and CDR2 from the germline V gene are LGHNA and YNFKEQ. The CDR3 consists of 15 residues. The trim removed 1 base at V and 6 bases at J, leaving 1 base unmatched. The CDR3 reads CASSQGLAGGDTQYF. DNA for the CDR3: TGTGCCAGCAGCCAAGGACTAGCGGGGGGCGATACGCAGTATTTT.

This clonotype was detected a few times. CDR3 in amino acids: CASSYSIPGSDSNQPQHF. CDR3 sequence (DNA): TGTGCCAGCAGTTACTCGATTCCGGGGTCGGATTCGAATCAGCCCCAGCATTTT. V gene TRBV6-5 combines with J gene TRBJ1-5; D remains unclear. The CDR3 totals 18 residues. Germline CDR1 reads MNHEY; CDR2 reads SVGAGI. The V end was cut by 0 bases, the J end by 4 bases, with 19 bases between.

There are a few counts of this clonotype. This chain connects TRBV12-3 or TRBV12-4 to TRBJ1-3; no reliable D call. Deletions cut 8 bases from V and 5 bases from J, with 10 bases between. The CDR3 has 12 amino acids. CDR3 nucleotide sequence: TGTGCCAGCTGCTGGGGAAGAAACACCATATATTTT. Translation: CASCWGRNTIYF.